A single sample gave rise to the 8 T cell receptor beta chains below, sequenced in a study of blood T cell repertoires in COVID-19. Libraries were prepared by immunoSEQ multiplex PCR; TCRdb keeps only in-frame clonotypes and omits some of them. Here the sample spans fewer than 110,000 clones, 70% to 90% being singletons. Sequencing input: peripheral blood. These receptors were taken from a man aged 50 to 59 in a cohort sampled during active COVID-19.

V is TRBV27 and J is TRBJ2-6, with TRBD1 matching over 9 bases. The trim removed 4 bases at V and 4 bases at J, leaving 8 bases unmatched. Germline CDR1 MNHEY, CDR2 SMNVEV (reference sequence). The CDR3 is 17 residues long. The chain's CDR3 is CASSSWTGETGANVLTF. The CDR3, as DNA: TGTGCCAGCAGTTCCTGGACAGGGGAGACAGGGGCCAACGTCCTGACTTTC.

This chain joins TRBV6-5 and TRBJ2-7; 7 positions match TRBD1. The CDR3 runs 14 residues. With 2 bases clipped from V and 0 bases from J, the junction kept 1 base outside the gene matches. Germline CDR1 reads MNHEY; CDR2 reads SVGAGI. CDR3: CASSYRGLSYEQYV. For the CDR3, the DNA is TGTGCCAGCAGTTACAGGGGGCTCTCCTACGAGCAGTACGTC.

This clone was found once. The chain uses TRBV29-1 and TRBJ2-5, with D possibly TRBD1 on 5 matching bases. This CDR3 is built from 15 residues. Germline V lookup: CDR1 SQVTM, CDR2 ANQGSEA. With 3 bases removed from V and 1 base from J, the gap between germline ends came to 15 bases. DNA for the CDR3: TGCAGCGTTGATCTGGGCAGGGCTCTCCAAGAGACCCAGTACTTC. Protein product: CSVDLGRALQETQYF.

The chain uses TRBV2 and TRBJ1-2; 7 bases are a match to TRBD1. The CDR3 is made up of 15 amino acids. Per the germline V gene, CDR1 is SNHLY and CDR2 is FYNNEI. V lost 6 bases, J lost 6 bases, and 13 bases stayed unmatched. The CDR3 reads CASSKGSGGSDGYTF. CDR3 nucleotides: TGTGCCAGCAGCAAAGGATCAGGGGGAAGTGATGGCTACACCTTC.

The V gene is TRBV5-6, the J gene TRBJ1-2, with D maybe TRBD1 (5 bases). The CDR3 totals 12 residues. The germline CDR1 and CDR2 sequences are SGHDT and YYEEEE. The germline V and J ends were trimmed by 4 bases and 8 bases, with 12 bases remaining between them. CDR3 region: CASSRTSRGYTF. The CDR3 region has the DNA TGTGCCAGCAGCAGGACATCTCGCGGCTACACCTTC.

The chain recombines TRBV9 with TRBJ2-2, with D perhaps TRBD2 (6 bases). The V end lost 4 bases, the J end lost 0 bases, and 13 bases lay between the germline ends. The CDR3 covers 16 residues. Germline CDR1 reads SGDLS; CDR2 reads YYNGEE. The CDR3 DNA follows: TGTGCCAGCAGCACCGGGACTGGAACGAACACCGGGGAGCTGTTTTTT. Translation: CASSTGTGTNTGELFF.

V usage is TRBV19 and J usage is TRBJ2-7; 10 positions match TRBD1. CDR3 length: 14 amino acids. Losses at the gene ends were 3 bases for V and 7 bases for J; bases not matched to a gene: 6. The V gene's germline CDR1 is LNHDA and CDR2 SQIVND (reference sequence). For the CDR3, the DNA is TGTGCCAGTAGTATTCGACAGGGGGCGGCGGAGCAGTACGTC. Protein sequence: CASSIRQGAAEQYV.

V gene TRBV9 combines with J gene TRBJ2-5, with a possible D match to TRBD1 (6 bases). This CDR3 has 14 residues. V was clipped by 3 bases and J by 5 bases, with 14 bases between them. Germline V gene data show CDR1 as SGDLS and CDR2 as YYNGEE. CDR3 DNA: TGTGCCAGCAGCGAACAGGGTGTCGTGGAGACCCAGTACTTC. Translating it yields CASSEQGVVETQYF.